What follows are 16 T cell receptor beta chains derived from one specimen sequenced in a study of monozygotic twins with inflammatory bowel disease. TCRdb re-called the 5' RACE reads and gives one entry per CDR3 protein, without DNA. This sample carries about 300,000 distinct CDR3 sequences, with 5.6% going to the ten biggest clones. Sample: blood. The receptors shown here come from a human donor with ulcerative colitis or Crohn's disease, or a healthy co-twin of an affected twin (not recorded which).

This rearrangement joins TRBV18 to TRBJ2-2; as DNA is missing, the TRBD2 call by TCRdb cannot be tested. Germline CDR1 and CDR2: KGHSH and LQKENI. This CDR3 contains 16 residues. CDR3 protein: CASTGPLITNTGELFF.

This chain joins TRBV27 and TRBJ2-2; the D call from TCRdb, TRBD2, cannot be confirmed without DNA. This CDR3 is 17 amino acids long. CDR1 is MNHEY, CDR2 SMNVEV, per germline (reference sequence). The CDR3 reads CASQSALESRSTGELFF.

The rearrangement links TRBV6-2 or TRBV6-3 to TRBJ2-3; the D call of TRBD2 rests on TCRdb alone, since no DNA is present to check it. CDR1 and CDR2 (germline): MNHEY, SVGEGT. The CDR3 length is 18 residues. Here the CDR3 reads CASRKDSSAGLEGDTQYF.

The rearrangement joins TRBV10-3 to TRBJ1-6. The length of the CDR3 is 13 residues. CDR1 ENHRY and CDR2 SYGVKD come from the germline V gene. The CDR3 here is CAISESWDPPLHF.

The chain uses TRBV28 and TRBJ2-2; without DNA, the TCRdb call of TRBD1 cannot be checked. This CDR3 contains 14 residues. Germline-derived CDR1 and CDR2 are MDHEN and SYDVKM. This CDR3 is CAGRTAANTGELFF. Supplemented by reference TRBV28 and TRBJ2-2, the full variable domain reads DVKVTQSSRYLVKRTGEKVFLECVQDMDHENMFWYRQDPGLGLRLIYFSYDVKMKEKGDIPEGYSVSREKKERFSLILESASTNQTSMYLCAGRTAANTGELFFGEGSRLTVL.

The genes are TRBV4-2 and TRBJ2-6. This CDR3 spans 18 amino acids. Germline V gene sequence: CDR1 LGHNA, CDR2 YNFKEQ. The CDR3 protein is CASSPTSGLASGANVLTF.

The V call is TRBV12-3 or TRBV12-4, the J call TRBJ2-7. The CDR3 spans 13 residues. The CDR3: CDSSFERRSEQYF.

V and J are TRBV5-6 and TRBJ1-2; TCRdb outputs TRBD1, but without DNA this stays unchecked. Germline V gene data show CDR1 as SGHDT and CDR2 as YYEEEE. The length of the CDR3 is 14 residues. CDR3 loop: CASRRTGRAYGYTF.

The CDR3 region is CASSLSGERRETQYF. This rearrangement joins TRBV2 to TRBJ2-5; TCRdb designates TRBD2, a call that cannot be tested without DNA. The CDR3 is 15 amino acids. The germline gives CDR1 SNHLY, CDR2 FYNNEI.

V usage is TRBV25-1 and J usage is TRBJ2-7; the D call from TCRdb, TRBD1, cannot be confirmed without DNA. The CDR3 is 14 residues long. From germline, CDR1 is MGHDK and CDR2 SYGVNS. CDR3 protein: CASRGGNLIYEQYF.

This chain links TRBV5-1 with TRBJ2-5; TCRdb proposes TRBD2, but this gene call is untestable without DNA. The CDR3 runs to 14 residues. Per germline, CDR1 SGHRS and CDR2 YFSETQ. The CDR3 reads CASSLASEGETQYF.

This chain connects TRBV5-1 to TRBJ2-1; TCRdb's D gene call, TRBD2, goes unchecked for lack of DNA. Per germline, CDR1 SGHRS and CDR2 YFSETQ. This CDR3 spans 15 amino acids. The CDR3 region is CASSLEVSGGFEQFF. The whole variable domain, filled in from reference TRBV5-1 and TRBJ2-1, reads KAGVTQTPRYLIKTRGQQVTLSCSPISGHRSVSWYQQTPGQGLQFLFEYFSETQRNKGNFPGRFSGRQFSNSRSEMNVSTLELGDSALYLCASSLEVSGGFEQFFGPGTRLTVL.

The CDR3 reads CASSYSMSGGLNTEAFF. The chain links TRBV6-5 to TRBJ1-1; checking the TCRdb D call of TRBD1 is not possible without DNA. The germline CDR1 and CDR2 sequences are MNHEY and SVGAGI. The CDR3 has 17 amino acids.

The rearrangement links TRBV30 to TRBJ1-5. From germline, CDR1 is GTSNPN and CDR2 SVGIG (reference sequence). The CDR3 contains 14 residues. The CDR3 region is CAWSVKGGNQPQHF. Together with reference TRBV30 and TRBJ1-5, the CDR3 gives the full variable domain: SQTIHQWPATLVQPVGSPLSLECTVEGTSNPNLYWYRQAAGRGLQLLFYSVGIGQISSEVPQNLSASRPQDRQFILSSKKLLLSDSGFYLCAWSVKGGNQPQHFGDGTRLSIL.

This chain joins TRBV7-2 and TRBJ2-7; TCRdb names TRBD2, which stays unverified in the absence of DNA. Germline CDR1 reads SGHTA; CDR2 reads FQGNSA. There are 13 residues in the CDR3. The CDR3 sequence: CASSGSSPYEQYF.

The rearrangement uses TRBV24-1 and TRBJ2-5. Germline CDR1 and CDR2: KGHDR and SFDVKD. This CDR3 has 12 amino acids. The CDR3 sequence: CATAADVETQYF.